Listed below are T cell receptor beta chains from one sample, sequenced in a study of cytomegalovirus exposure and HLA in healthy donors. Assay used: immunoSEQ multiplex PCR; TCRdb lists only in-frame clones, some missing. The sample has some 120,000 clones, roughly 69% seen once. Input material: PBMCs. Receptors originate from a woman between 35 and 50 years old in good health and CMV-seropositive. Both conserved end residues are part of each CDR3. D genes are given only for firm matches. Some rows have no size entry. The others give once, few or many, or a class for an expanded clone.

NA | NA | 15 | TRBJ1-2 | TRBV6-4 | CASSEIAGPNYGYTF | TGTGCCAGCAGTGAAATCGCGGGGCCCAACTATGGCTACACCTTC
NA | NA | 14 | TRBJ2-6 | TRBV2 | CAALDYSGANVLTF | TGTGCCGCATTAGACTACTCTGGGGCCAACGTCCTGACTTTC
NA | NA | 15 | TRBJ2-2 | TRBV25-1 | CASSRSEKSTGELFF | TGTGCCAGCAGTAGGTCGGAGAAAAGCACCGGGGAGCTGTTTTTT
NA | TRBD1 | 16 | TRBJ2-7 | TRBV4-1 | CASSQEGDSLSYEQYF | TGCGCCAGCAGCCAAGAAGGGGACAGTCTCTCCTACGAGCAGTACTTC
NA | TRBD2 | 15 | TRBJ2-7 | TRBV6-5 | CASSYSGGSTYEQYF | TGTGCCAGCAGTTACTCGGGCGGGAGCACCTACGAGCAGTACTTC
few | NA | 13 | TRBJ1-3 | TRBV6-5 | CASSREFGNTIYF | TGTGCCAGCAGTCGGGAATTTGGAAACACCATATATTTT
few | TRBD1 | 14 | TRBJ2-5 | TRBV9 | CASSVEAGGETQYF | TGTGCCAGCAGCGTAGAGGCAGGGGGAGAGACCCAGTACTTC
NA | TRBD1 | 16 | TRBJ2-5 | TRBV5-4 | CASSLPGDRGRETQYF | TGTGCCAGCAGCCTTCCAGGGGACAGGGGGAGGGAGACCCAGTACTTC
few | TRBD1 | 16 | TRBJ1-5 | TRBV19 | CASSRPTGVTNQPQHF | TGTGCCAGTAGTAGACCCACAGGGGTTACCAATCAGCCCCAGCATTTT
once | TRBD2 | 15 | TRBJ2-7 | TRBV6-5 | CASSTDPGLREKQYF | TGTGCCAGCAGTACCGATCCGGGACTAAGAGAGAAGCAGTACTTC
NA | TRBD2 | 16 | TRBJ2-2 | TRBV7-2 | CASSRGPGLATGELFF | TGTGCCAGCAGCCGCGGCCCGGGACTAGCGACCGGGGAGCTGTTTTTT
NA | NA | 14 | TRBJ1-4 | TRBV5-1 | CASSSTGGVQKLFF | TGCGCCAGCAGCTCGACCGGCGGCGTACAAAAACTGTTTTTT
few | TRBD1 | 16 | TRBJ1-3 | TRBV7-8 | CASSNRDRASGNTIYF | TGTGCCAGCAGCAACCGGGACAGGGCCTCTGGAAACACCATATATTTT
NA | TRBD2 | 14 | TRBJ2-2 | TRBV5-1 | CASSSREGAGELFF | TGCGCCAGCAGCTCGAGGGAGGGTGCGGGGGAGCTGTTTTTT
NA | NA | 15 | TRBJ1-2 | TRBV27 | CTSSLSTGTQYGYTF | TGTACCAGCAGTCTAAGTACCGGGACACAGTATGGCTACACCTTC
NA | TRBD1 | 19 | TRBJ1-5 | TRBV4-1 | CASSHPGQGSRYSNQPQHF | TGCGCCAGCAGCCACCCGGGACAGGGGTCCCGATATAGCAATCAGCCCCAGCATTTT
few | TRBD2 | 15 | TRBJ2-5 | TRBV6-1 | CASRVAGGGEETQYF | TGTGCCAGCAGAGTAGCGGGAGGGGGGGAAGAGACCCAGTACTTC
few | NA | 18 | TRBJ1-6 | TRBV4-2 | CASTHTGLGPAGNSPLHF | TGTGCCAGCACCCACACAGGGTTGGGACCGGCCGGGAATTCACCCCTCCACTTT
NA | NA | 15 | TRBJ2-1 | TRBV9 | CASSSSGQLNNEQFF | TGTGCCAGCAGCTCATCAGGGCAATTAAACAATGAGCAGTTCTTC
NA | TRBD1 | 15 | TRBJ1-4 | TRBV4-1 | CASSQVTGANEKLFF | TGCGCCAGCAGCCAAGTGACAGGGGCTAATGAAAAACTGTTTTTT
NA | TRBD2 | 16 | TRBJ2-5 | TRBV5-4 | CASSTWTSGSKETQYF | TGTGCCAGCAGCACATGGACTAGCGGGTCGAAAGAGACCCAGTACTTC
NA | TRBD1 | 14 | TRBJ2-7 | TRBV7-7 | CASSSGTGDYEQYF | TGTGCCAGCAGCTCCGGGACAGGGGACTACGAGCAGTACTTC
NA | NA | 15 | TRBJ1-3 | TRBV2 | CASGSGVSSGNTIYF | TGTGCCAGCGGGTCAGGGGTAAGCTCTGGAAACACCATATATTTT
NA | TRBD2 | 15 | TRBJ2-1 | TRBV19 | CASSTTSGAYNEQFF | TGTGCCAGTAGTACAACTAGCGGTGCCTACAATGAGCAGTTCTTC
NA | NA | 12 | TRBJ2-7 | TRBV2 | CASRTSGYEQYF | TGTGCCAGCAGGACTTCTGGCTACGAGCAGTACTTC
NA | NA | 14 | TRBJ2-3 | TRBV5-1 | CASSLASLTDTQYF | TGCGCCAGCAGCTTAGCCTCCCTCACAGATACGCAGTATTTT
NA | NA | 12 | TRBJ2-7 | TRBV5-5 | CASSRTSSEQYF | TGTGCCAGCAGCCGTACTAGCTCCGAGCAGTACTTC
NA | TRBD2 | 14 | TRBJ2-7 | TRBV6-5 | CASTKAGGPFEQYF | TGTGCCAGCACTAAAGCGGGAGGGCCGTTCGAGCAGTACTTC
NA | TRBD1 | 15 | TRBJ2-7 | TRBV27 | CASSLSTGISYEQYF | TGTGCCAGCAGTTTATCGACAGGGATATCCTACGAGCAGTACTTC
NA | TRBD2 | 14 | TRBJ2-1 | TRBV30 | CACRLASLNNEQFF | TGTGCCTGTAGACTAGCCTCCCTTAACAATGAGCAGTTCTTC
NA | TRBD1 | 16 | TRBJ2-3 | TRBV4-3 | CASSLLQGQGTDTQYF | TGCGCCAGCAGCCTACTACAGGGACAGGGCACAGATACGCAGTATTTT
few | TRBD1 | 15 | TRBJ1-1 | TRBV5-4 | CASSSPGQGLTEAFF | TGTGCCAGCAGCTCGCCGGGACAGGGACTCACTGAAGCTTTCTTT
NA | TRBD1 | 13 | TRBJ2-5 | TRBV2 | CATSTGARETQYF | TGTGCCACCTCGACAGGGGCACGGGAGACCCAGTACTTC
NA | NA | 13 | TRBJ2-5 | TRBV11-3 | CASSLDQMETQYF | TGTGCCAGCAGCTTAGATCAAATGGAGACCCAGTACTTC
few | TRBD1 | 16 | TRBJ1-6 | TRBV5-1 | CASRSDRGSVNSPLHF | TGCGCCAGCAGATCGGACAGGGGAAGCGTTAATTCACCCCTCCACTTT
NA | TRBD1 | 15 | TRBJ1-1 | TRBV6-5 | CASSLRTGWATEAFF | TGTGCCAGCAGTTTACGGACAGGGTGGGCCACTGAAGCTTTCTTT
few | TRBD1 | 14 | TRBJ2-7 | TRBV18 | CASSLNRDSYEQYF | TGTGCCAGCTCACTTAACCGGGACAGCTACGAGCAGTACTTC
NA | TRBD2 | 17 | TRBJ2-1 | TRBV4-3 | CASSQEFIAGAKNEQFF | TGCGCCAGCAGCCAAGAGTTCATAGCGGGAGCTAAGAATGAGCAGTTCTTC
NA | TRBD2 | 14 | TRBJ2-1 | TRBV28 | CASSVAGALNEQFF | TGTGCCAGCAGTGTAGCGGGAGCGCTGAATGAGCAGTTCTTC
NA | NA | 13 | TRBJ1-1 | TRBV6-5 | CASSYHRDSEAFF | TGTGCCAGCAGTTACCACCGGGATTCTGAAGCTTTCTTT
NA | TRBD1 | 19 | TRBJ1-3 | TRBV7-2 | CASSLKLTGTGLSGNTIYF | TGTGCCAGCAGCTTAAAACTGACCGGGACAGGACTCTCTGGAAACACCATATATTTT
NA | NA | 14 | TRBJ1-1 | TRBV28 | CASSYPEPGTEAFF | TGTGCCAGCAGTTACCCAGAACCGGGGACTGAAGCTTTCTTT
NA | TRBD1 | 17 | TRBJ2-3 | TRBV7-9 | CASSLNRDSQGTDTQYF | TGTGCCAGCAGCTTAAACCGGGACAGCCAAGGGACAGATACGCAGTATTTT
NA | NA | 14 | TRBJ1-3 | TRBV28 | CASSLPFSGNTIYF | TGTGCCAGCAGTTTACCGTTCTCTGGAAACACCATATATTTT
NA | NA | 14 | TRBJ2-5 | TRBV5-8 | CASSLEPGQETQYF | TGTGCCAGCAGCTTGGAACCAGGGCAAGAGACCCAGTACTTC